The 25 T cell receptor beta chains listed next were all sequenced from one sample in a study of T cell changes during pregnancy in multiple sclerosis. Assay used: immunoSEQ multiplex PCR; TCRdb lists only in-frame clones, some missing. The sample has fewer than 40,000 clones; roughly 93% are singletons. The input for sequencing was CD4+ T cells from peripheral blood mononuclear cells, taken after pregnancy. These receptors all come from a female donor with multiple sclerosis, enrolled in a pregnancy study.

The chain joins TRBV7-3 to TRBJ1-1, with TRBD1 as a possible D gene (5 bases). The CDR3 totals 13 residues. V was cut by 3 bases and J by 7 bases, with 12 bases left in between. The germline V gene encodes CDR1 SGHTA and CDR2 FQGTGA. CDR3 DNA sequence: TGTGCCAGCAGCTTGGGGCCCGATGTTGAAGCTTTCTTT. It encodes CASSLGPDVEAFF. The full variable domain, in which reference TRBV7-3 and TRBJ1-1 provide the parts outside the CDR3, is GAGVSQTPSNKVTEKGKYVELRCDPISGHTALYWYRQSLGQGPEFLIYFQGTGAADDSGLPNDRFFAVRPEGSVSTLKIQRTERGDSAVYLCASSLGPDVEAFFGQGTRLTVV.

The chain is built from TRBV27 and TRBJ2-3, with TRBD2 as a possible D gene (6 bases). The CDR3 runs 16 residues. V lost 5 bases and J 6 bases, leaving 21 bases between the germline ends. CDR1 and CDR2 (germline): MNHEY, SMNVEV (reference sequence). Here the CDR3 reads CASSPITGGPQDTQYF. For the CDR3, the DNA is TGTGCCAGCAGTCCGATCACCGGGGGTCCTCAGGATACGCAGTATTTT.

The rearrangement joins TRBV11-1 to TRBJ2-7, with D unclear. The CDR3 has 13 amino acids. Germline V gene lookup returns CDR1 SGHAT and CDR2 FQDESV (reference sequence). Trimming took 1 base from V and 4 from J, leaving 8 bases between them. In DNA, the CDR3 is TGTGCCAGCAGCTTAGTCCCCGAGTACGAGCAGTACTTC. Protein sequence: CASSLVPEYEQYF. The variable domain in full, completed from reference TRBV11-1 and TRBJ2-7, reads EAEVAQSPRYKITEKSQAVAFWCDPISGHATLYWYRQILGQGPELLVQFQDESVVDDSQLPKDRFSAERLKGVDSTLKIQPAELGDSAMYLCASSLVPEYEQYFGPGTRLTVT.

This chain connects TRBV5-6 to TRBJ1-2; 8 nucleotides match TRBD1. The CDR3 totals 16 residues. Trimming took 4 bases from V and 7 from J; bases not matched to a gene: 15. Germline lookup yields CDR1 SGHDT and CDR2 YYEEEE. The CDR3 nucleotides read TGTGCCAGCAGCCAAGACCCGACAGGGGAACGTACTGGCTACACCTTC. Translation gives CASSQDPTGERTGYTF.

The chain carries TRBV11-2 and TRBJ2-7; TRBD1 might be the D (6 bases). V lost 4 bases to trimming and J lost 0 bases, with 16 bases between them. Per germline, CDR1 SGHAT and CDR2 FQNNGV. This CDR3 is built from 16 residues. The DNA of the CDR3 is TGTGCCAGCAGCTCGATTGCACAGGGAATCTCCTACGAGCAGTACTTC. Translated: CASSSIAQGISYEQYF.

V and J are TRBV15 and TRBJ1-5, with D perhaps TRBD1 (5 bases). The CDR3 is made up of 16 amino acids. CDR1 is LNHNV, CDR2 YYDKDF, per germline (reference sequence). V was cut by 0 bases and J by 4 bases, with 13 bases left in between. CDR3 in amino acids: CATSRDVGQLNQPQHF. As DNA, the CDR3 is TGTGCCACCAGCAGAGATGTCGGACAACTGAATCAGCCCCAGCATTTT.

The rearrangement joins TRBV29-1 to TRBJ1-2, with 7 bases aligning to TRBD1. V was clipped by 0 bases and J by 2 bases; unmatched bases: 6. The CDR3 runs to 15 residues. Looked up from germline, CDR1 is SQVTM and CDR2 is ANQGSEA. The CDR3 spells CSVEEETGLNYGYTF. CDR3 DNA sequence: TGCAGCGTTGAAGAAGAGACAGGGCTAAACTATGGCTACACCTTC.

The rearrangement uses TRBV5-1 and TRBJ1-1, with D possibly TRBD1 on 5 matching bases. The V gene's germline CDR1 is SGHRS and CDR2 YFSETQ. V was trimmed by 4 bases and J by 2 bases, leaving 15 bases between them. The CDR3 is 15 residues long. The CDR3 protein is CASSDGGGGNTEAFF. The DNA for the CDR3 is TGCGCCAGCAGCGATGGTGGGGGAGGAAACACTGAAGCTTTCTTT.

This chain joins TRBV18 and TRBJ2-2; TRBD2 is a possible D gene (6 bases). Germline V gene sequence: CDR1 KGHSH, CDR2 LQKENI. V was clipped by 0 bases and J by 7 bases, with 12 bases between them. The CDR3 totals 15 residues. The CDR3 nucleotides read TGTGCCAGCTCACCACCTGGGGGGTACAACGGGGAGCTGTTTTTT. It is translated as CASSPPGGYNGELFF.

DNA of the CDR3: TGCGCCAGCAGCCAAGCGGCAGGCTCCTACGAGCAGTACTTC. Protein: CASSQAAGSYEQYF. The rearrangement uses TRBV4-1 and TRBJ2-7; D is uncertain. V was pared by 1 base and J by 0 bases, with 7 bases between. CDR1 is MGHRA, CDR2 YSYEKL, per germline. The CDR3 spans 14 residues.

The rearrangement uses TRBV7-2 and TRBJ2-2; 9 positions match TRBD1. The CDR3 runs 14 residues. The germline CDR1 and CDR2 sequences are SGHTA and FQGNSA. With V trimmed by 5 bases and J by 7 bases, 5 bases remained unmatched. In nucleotides, the CDR3 is TGTGCCAGCAGCCGGGACAGGGTGGGCGGGGAGCTGTTTTTT. Protein: CASSRDRVGGELFF.

The chain employs TRBV13 and TRBJ2-1; D gene unclear. The CDR3 spans 11 residues. Trimming pared 2 bases from V and 10 bases from J, leaving 6 bases between. The germline CDR1 and CDR2 sequences are PRHDT and FYEKMQ (reference sequence). The CDR3 DNA sequence: TGTGCCAGCAGCTTAAATGGCGAGCAGTTCTTC. Amino acids: CASSLNGEQFF.

Turning to this clone: Other DNA variants within this sample encode the same CDR3. This chain uses TRBV30 with TRBJ1-5; D is unclear. Germline CDR1 GTSNPN, CDR2 SVGIG (reference sequence). CDR3 length: 13 residues. V lost 1 base to trimming and J lost 4 bases, with 8 bases between them. This CDR3 is CAWSGGDNQPQHF. CDR3 DNA: TGTGCCTGGAGTGGGGGAGATAATCAGCCCCAGCATTTT. Full variable domain (rest looked up from reference TRBV30 and TRBJ1-5): SQTIHQWPATLVQPVGSPLSLECTVEGTSNPNLYWYRQAAGRGLQLLFYSVGIGQISSEVPQNLSASRPQDRQFILSSKKLLLSDSGFYLCAWSGGDNQPQHFGDGTRLSIL.

This sequence joins TRBV28 and TRBJ2-7; D not resolved. Trimming shortened V by 4 bases and J by 3 bases, and 7 bases separated the two germline ends. The germline gives CDR1 MDHEN, CDR2 SYDVKM. CDR3 length equals 12 residues. CDR3 in DNA: TGTGCCAGCAGTTCTAGATACTACGAGCAGTACTTC. The encoded protein is CASSSRYYEQYF.

V is TRBV6-1 and J is TRBJ1-1, with 9 bases fitting TRBD1. This CDR3 is built from 14 residues. After removal of 8 bases from V and 0 bases from J, the junction contained 4 bases not matched to a gene. Germline V CDR1 and CDR2: MNHNS, SASEGT. The CDR3 DNA follows: TGTGCCAGCTCCACAGGGGGCTTGAACACTGAAGCTTTCTTT. This gives the protein CASSTGGLNTEAFF.

This chain connects TRBV6-1 to TRBJ1-1; 12 bases agree with TRBD1. The J segment lost 4 bases and the V segment lost 7 bases, leaving 7 bases of the junction unmatched. Germline CDR1 reads MNHNS; CDR2 reads SASEGT. This CDR3 is 15 amino acids long. CDR3 sequence: CASTPGQGARTEAFF. The CDR3 nucleotides are TGTGCCAGCACCCCGGGACAGGGGGCGCGCACTGAAGCTTTCTTT.

The rearrangement uses TRBV19 and TRBJ1-6, with a tentative D call TRBD1 (5 bases). CDR1 is LNHDA and CDR2 is SQIVND in the germline V gene (reference sequence). The CDR3 is 15 amino acids. V was pared by 4 bases and J by 5 bases, with 12 bases between. CDR3 in amino acids: CASSTGAVDNSPLHF. The CDR3 nucleotides are TGTGCCAGTAGTACTGGGGCAGTCGATAATTCACCCCTCCACTTT.

The chain employs TRBV27 and TRBJ1-2; a weak D match, TRBD1 (5 bases). The V and J ends lost 9 bases and 8 bases respectively, with 13 bases between them. Germline V gene lookup returns CDR1 MNHEY and CDR2 SMNVEV (reference sequence). The CDR3 runs to 11 residues. The CDR3 reads CASRGGGGYTF. The CDR3 region has the DNA TGTGCCAGTCGGGGGGGAGGGGGCTACACCTTC.

This clone has only one observation. V and J are TRBV27 and TRBJ2-7, with 8 bases identical to TRBD1. V dropped 3 bases and J dropped 1; count of bases not matched to a gene: 14. CDR1 is MNHEY, CDR2 SMNVEV, per germline (reference sequence). The CDR3 is made up of 18 amino acids. The CDR3 DNA follows: TGTGCCAGCAGTTTCCGGCCTCCCGGGACAGGACTTTCCTACGAGCAGTACTTC. Translating it yields CASSFRPPGTGLSYEQYF.

The chain recombines TRBV25-1 with TRBJ1-1; no reliable D call. The CDR3 runs to 16 residues. Germline CDR1 MGHDK, CDR2 SYGVNS. V was shortened by 5 bases and J by 0 bases, with 16 bases between the two germline ends. In DNA form, the CDR3 reads TGTGCCAGCAGTTCAAACCTAAGCCCTCTGAACACTGAAGCTTTCTTT. It is translated as CASSSNLSPLNTEAFF.

The genes are TRBV5-1 and TRBJ2-7; 7 nucleotides align to TRBD1. This CDR3 contains 14 residues. Trimming cost V 4 bases and J 3 bases; bases outside gene matches: 7. The V gene's germline CDR1 is SGHRS and CDR2 YFSETQ. The CDR3 DNA is TGCGCCAGCAGCCAAGACAGGGCGAACTACGAGCAGTACTTC. Amino acids: CASSQDRANYEQYF.

The gene calls are TRBV14 and TRBJ1-3; D is unclear. The CDR3 covers 14 residues. Germline CDR1 and CDR2: SGHDN and FVKESK. V lost 4 bases to trimming and J lost 2 bases, with 9 bases between them. The CDR3 DNA reads as TGTGCCAGCAGCCCCGGGGTAGCTGGAAACACCATATATTTT. Translated, it gives CASSPGVAGNTIYF.

As for this clone: Other DNA sequences in this sample translate to the same CDR3. The chain links TRBV9 to TRBJ2-5, with a weak D call TRBD1 (5 bases). The germline CDR1 and CDR2 sequences are SGDLS and YYNGEE. CDR3 length: 12 residues. Deletions cut 0 bases from V and 8 bases from J, with 8 bases between. The CDR3 DNA sequence: TGTGCCAGCAGCGTAGTTCAGGGTACCCAGTACTTC. Its translation is CASSVVQGTQYF.

This chain uses TRBV9 with TRBJ2-5, with D tentatively TRBD2 (6 bases). The V and J ends lost 0 bases and 3 bases respectively, with 12 bases between them. Germline values: CDR1 SGDLS, CDR2 YYNGEE. The CDR3 is 15 amino acids. CDR3 coding DNA: TGTGCCAGCAGCGTAGGCGCGGGGATTGAAGAGACCCAGTACTTC. Amino acids: CASSVGAGIEETQYF.

The CDR3 loop is CASSLVPGTGDETQYF. The CDR3 bases are TGTGCCAGCAGCTTAGTACCCGGGACAGGGGATGAGACCCAGTACTTC. J is TRBJ2-5 and V is TRBV7-9; 10 nucleotides match TRBD1. V gave up 1 base and J gave up 5 bases; unmatched junction bases: 7. The germline gives CDR1 SEHNR, CDR2 FQNEAQ (reference sequence). The CDR3 is made up of 16 amino acids.